This TCR beta chain is drawn from a study of cytomegalovirus exposure and HLA in healthy donors. PCR employed 60 Vbeta and 13 Jbeta primers. Profiled with immunoSEQ multiplex PCR; TCRdb holds only in-frame clones, not every one. The sample lists 72,000 or so clones; over 60% were seen once. Study-wide results and limits: After further analysis at a later stage, 15,000 to 20,000 TCR beta sequences were associated with HLA alleles at 0.05 false discovery rate.

In the case of this clone: Its antigen is undetermined.

The specimen sequenced was PBMCs. This clonotype was sampled from a woman aged 45-59 years in good health and CMV-seronegative.

The DNA for the CDR3 is TGTGCCAGCAGACCACACGAGAACACTGAAGCTTTCTTT. It specifies CASRPHENTEAFF. This rearrangement joins TRBV6-6 to TRBJ1-1; D gene unclear. The CDR3 is 13 amino acids. Trimming removed 6 bases at V and 1 base at J, with 9 bases between. CDR1 and CDR2 (germline): MNHNY, SVGAGI (reference sequence).